This T cell receptor (beta chain) was found in a study of T-cell reconstitution after alpha-beta-depleted transplantation in children. Preparation of the TCRbeta library was carried out with unique molecular identifiers. MiXCR, run by TCRdb on the PCR reads, gives a single entry per CDR3 protein. The table records approximately 490,000 distinct CDR3 sequences, more than 9% of them present only once. The sample holds many counts of this clonotype. The CDR3 spans 15 residues. Trimming removed 2 bases from V and 2 bases from J, with 11 bases in between. Germline V lookup: CDR1 MNHEY, CDR2 SMNVEV (reference sequence).

This TCR was recovered from a child between 2 and 9 years old with inherited bone marrow failure, due to receive a stem cell transplant. The chain employs TRBV27 and TRBJ2-3, with unresolved D. The material sequenced was PBMCs, taken before TCRalphabeta/CD19-depleted stem cell transplant. CDR3 in amino acids: CASSLNGYDTDTQYF. CDR3 DNA sequence: TGTGCCAGCAGTTTAAACGGGTACGACACAGATACGCAGTATTTT.